This T cell receptor (beta chain) was documented in a study of T cell changes during pregnancy in multiple sclerosis. The CDR3 covers 15 residues. Trimming stripped 0 bases from V and 7 bases from J, with 13 bases between. Germline V CDR1 and CDR2: LNHNV, YYDKDF (reference sequence). The method was immunoSEQ multiplex PCR; TCRdb's version includes in-frame clones alone and lacks a portion of them. The sample lists nearly 60,000 clones, under 95% occurring once. The TCR sequence derives from a female donor in good health, enrolled as a control in a pregnancy study. The specimen comprised CD4+ T cells from peripheral blood mononuclear cells, sampled after pregnancy. The chain employs TRBV15 and TRBJ1-5; D possibly corresponds to TRBD1 (6 bases). The CDR3 DNA follows: TGTGCCACCAGCAGAGATACAAGCAGGGGCCAGCCCCAGCATTTT. Translating it yields CATSRDTSRGQPQHF.